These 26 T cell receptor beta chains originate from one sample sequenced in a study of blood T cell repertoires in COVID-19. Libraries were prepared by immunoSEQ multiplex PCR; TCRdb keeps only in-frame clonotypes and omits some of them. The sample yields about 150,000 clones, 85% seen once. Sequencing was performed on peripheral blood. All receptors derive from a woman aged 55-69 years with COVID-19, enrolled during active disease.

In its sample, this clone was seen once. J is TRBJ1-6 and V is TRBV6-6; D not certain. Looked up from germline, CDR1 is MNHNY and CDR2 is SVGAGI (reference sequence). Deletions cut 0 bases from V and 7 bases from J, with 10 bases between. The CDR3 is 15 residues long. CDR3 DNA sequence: TGTGCCAGCAGTTACTCGACGGGAGGAAATTCACCCCTCCACTTT. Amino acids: CASSYSTGGNSPLHF.

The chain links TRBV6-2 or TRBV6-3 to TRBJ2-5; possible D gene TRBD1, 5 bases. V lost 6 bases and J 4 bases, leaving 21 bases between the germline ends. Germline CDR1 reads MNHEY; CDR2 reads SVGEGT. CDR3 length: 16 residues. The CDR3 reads CASSSGIGAVGETQYF. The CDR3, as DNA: TGTGCCAGCAGCTCAGGAATAGGGGCCGTGGGAGAGACCCAGTACTTC.

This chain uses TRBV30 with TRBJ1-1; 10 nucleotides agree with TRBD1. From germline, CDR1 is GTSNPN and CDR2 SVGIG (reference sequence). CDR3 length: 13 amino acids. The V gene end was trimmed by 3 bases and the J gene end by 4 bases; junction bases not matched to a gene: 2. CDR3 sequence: CAWRGQGITEAFF. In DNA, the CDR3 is TGTGCCTGGAGGGGACAGGGGATCACTGAAGCTTTCTTT. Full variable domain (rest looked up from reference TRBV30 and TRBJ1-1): SQTIHQWPATLVQPVGSPLSLECTVEGTSNPNLYWYRQAAGRGLQLLFYSVGIGQISSEVPQNLSASRPQDRQFILSSKKLLLSDSGFYLCAWRGQGITEAFFGQGTRLTVV.

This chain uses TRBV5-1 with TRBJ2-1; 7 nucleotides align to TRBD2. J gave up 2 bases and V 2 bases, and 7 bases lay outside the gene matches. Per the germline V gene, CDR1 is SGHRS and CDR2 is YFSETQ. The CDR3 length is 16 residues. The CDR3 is CASSFDKRGTYNEQFF. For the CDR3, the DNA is TGCGCCAGCAGCTTCGATAAGCGGGGAACCTACAATGAGCAGTTCTTC.

The CDR3 protein is CASSPGTGGDSPLHF. The CDR3 DNA sequence: TGTGCCAGTAGTCCAGGGACAGGGGGGGATTCACCCCTCCACTTT. The J gene is TRBJ1-6, the V gene TRBV19; TRBD1 matches at 11 bases. CDR1 and CDR2 (germline): LNHDA, SQIVND (reference sequence). The V segment lost 5 bases and the J segment 8 bases; nucleotides outside the gene matches: 5. The CDR3 runs 15 residues.

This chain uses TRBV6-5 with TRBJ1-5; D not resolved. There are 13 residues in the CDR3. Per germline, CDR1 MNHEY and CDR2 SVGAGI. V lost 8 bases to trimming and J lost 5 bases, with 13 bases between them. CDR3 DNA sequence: TGTGCCAGCGAGCCTTATCTGGATCAGCCCCAGCATTTT. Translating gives CASEPYLDQPQHF.

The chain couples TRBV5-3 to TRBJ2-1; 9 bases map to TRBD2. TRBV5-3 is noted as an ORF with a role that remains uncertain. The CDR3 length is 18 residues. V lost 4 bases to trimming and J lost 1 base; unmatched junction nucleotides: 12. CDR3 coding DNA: TGTGCCAGAAGCCCCGGACTAGCGCCAGGGGGGTCCTACAATGAGCAGTTCTTC. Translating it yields CARSPGLAPGGSYNEQFF.

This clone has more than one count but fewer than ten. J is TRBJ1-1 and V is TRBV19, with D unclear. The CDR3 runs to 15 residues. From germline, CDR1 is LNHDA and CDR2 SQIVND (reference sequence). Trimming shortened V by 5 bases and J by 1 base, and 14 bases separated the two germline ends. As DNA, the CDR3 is TGTGCCAGTAGTTGGAGATCATCTAGGAACACTGAAGCTTTCTTT. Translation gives CASSWRSSRNTEAFF.

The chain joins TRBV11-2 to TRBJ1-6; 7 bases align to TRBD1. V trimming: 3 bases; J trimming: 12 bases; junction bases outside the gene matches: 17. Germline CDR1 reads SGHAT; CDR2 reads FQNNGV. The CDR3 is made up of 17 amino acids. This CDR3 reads CASSFGGAGGSPIPLHF. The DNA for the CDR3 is TGTGCCAGCAGCTTCGGCGGGGCAGGGGGTTCGCCAATACCCCTCCACTTT.

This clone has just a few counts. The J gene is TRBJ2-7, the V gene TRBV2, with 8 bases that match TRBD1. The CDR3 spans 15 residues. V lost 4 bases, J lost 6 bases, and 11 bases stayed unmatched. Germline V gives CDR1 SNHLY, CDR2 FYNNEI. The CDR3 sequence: CASSGGSRTGTEQYV. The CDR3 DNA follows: TGTGCCAGCAGTGGGGGATCCCGGACAGGGACCGAGCAGTACGTC.

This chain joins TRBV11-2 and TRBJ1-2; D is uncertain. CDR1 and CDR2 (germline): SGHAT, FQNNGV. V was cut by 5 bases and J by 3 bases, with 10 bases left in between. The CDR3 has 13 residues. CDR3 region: CASSQDQDYGYTF. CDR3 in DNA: TGTGCCAGCAGCCAAGATCAGGACTATGGCTACACCTTC.

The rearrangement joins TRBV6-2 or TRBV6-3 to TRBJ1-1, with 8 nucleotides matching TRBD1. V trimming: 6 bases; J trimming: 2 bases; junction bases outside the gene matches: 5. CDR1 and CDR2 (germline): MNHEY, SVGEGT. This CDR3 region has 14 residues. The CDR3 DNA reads TGTGCCAGCAGCAAGGGACAGGTTAACACTGAAGCTTTCTTT. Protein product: CASSKGQVNTEAFF.

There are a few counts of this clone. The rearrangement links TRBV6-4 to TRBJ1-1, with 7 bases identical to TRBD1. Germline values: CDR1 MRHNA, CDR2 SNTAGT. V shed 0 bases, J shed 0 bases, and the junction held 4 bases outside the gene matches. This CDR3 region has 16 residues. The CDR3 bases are TGTGCCAGCAGTGACTCTACAGGGGTGCTGAACACTGAAGCTTTCTTT. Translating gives CASSDSTGVLNTEAFF.

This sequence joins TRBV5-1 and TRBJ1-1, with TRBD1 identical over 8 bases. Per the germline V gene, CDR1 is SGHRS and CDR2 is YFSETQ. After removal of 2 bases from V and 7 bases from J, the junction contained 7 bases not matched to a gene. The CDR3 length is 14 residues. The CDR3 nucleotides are TGCGCCAGCAGCTTAACAGGGGGAAAGAGTGAAGCTTTCTTT. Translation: CASSLTGGKSEAFF.

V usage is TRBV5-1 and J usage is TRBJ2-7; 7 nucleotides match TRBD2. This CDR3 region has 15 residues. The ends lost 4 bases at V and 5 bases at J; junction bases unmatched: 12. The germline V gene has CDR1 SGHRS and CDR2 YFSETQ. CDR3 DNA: TGCGCCAGCAGCACTGTTGGCGGGAGTTTGGACGAGCAGTACTTC. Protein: CASSTVGGSLDEQYF.

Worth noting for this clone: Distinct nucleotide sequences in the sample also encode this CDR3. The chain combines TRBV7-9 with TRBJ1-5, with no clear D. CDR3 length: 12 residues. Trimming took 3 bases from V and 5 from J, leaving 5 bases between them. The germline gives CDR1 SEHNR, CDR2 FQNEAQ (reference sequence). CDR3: CASSFPDQPQHF. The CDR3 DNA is TGTGCCAGCAGCTTTCCAGATCAGCCCCAGCATTTT.

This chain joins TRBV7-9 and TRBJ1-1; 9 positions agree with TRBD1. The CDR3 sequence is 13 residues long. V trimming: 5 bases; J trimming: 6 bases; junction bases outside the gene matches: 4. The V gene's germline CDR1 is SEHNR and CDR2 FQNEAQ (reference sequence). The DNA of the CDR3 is TGTGCCAGCAGCGACACAGGGGGCCCTGAAGCTTTCTTT. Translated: CASSDTGGPEAFF. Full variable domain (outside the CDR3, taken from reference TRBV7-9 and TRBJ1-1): DTGVSQNPRHKITKRGQNVTFRCDPISEHNRLYWYRQTLGQGPEFLTYFQNEAQLEKSRLLSDRFSAERPKGSFSTLEIQRTEQGDSAMYLCASSDTGGPEAFFGQGTRLTVV.

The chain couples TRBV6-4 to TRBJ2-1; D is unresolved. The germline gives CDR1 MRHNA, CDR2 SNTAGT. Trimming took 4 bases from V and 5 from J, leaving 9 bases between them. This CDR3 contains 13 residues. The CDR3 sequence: CASSVRANNEQFF. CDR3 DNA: TGTGCCAGCAGTGTTCGCGCGAACAATGAGCAGTTCTTC.

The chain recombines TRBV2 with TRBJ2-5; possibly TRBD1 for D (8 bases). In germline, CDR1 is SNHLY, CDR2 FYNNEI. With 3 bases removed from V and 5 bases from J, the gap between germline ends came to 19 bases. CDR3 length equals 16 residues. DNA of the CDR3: TGTGCCAGCAGTGAGGGGGGGACAGGTCTTGGCGAGACCCAGTACTTC. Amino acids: CASSEGGTGLGETQYF.

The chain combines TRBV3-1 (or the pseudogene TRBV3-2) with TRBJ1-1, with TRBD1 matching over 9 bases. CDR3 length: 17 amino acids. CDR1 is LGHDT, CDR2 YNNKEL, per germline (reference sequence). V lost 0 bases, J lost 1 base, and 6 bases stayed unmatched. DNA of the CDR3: TGTGCCAGCAGCCAAGAACAGGGGGCGAGACGGAACACTGAAGCTTTCTTT. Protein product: CASSQEQGARRNTEAFF.

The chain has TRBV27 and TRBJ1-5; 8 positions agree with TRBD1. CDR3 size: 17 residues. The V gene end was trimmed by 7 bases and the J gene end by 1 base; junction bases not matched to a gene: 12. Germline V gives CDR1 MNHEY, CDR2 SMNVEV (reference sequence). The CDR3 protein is CASKPNRGSLSNQPQHF. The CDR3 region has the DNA TGTGCCAGCAAGCCCAACAGGGGGAGTTTAAGCAATCAGCCCCAGCATTTT.

CDR3: CASSPRGQSLGAFF. The CDR3 DNA reads as TGTGCCAGCAGCCCTAGAGGACAGTCATTGGGAGCTTTCTTT. V is TRBV3-1 (or the pseudogene TRBV3-2) and J is TRBJ1-1; TRBD1 is a possible D gene (6 bases). Germline CDR1 reads LGHDT; CDR2 reads YNNKEL (reference sequence). This CDR3 comprises 14 residues. Trimming shortened V by 4 bases and J by 10 bases, and 19 bases separated the two germline ends.

The CDR3 DNA is TGTGCCAGCAGCTTAGCGGGACAGGGGAATCAGCCCCAGCATTTT. Its protein is CASSLAGQGNQPQHF. This rearrangement joins TRBV7-6 to TRBJ1-5; 10 nucleotides agree with TRBD1. CDR3 length: 15 residues. Per germline, CDR1 SGHVS and CDR2 FNYEAQ. V was pared by 0 bases and J by 4 bases, with 0 bases of the junction left unmatched.

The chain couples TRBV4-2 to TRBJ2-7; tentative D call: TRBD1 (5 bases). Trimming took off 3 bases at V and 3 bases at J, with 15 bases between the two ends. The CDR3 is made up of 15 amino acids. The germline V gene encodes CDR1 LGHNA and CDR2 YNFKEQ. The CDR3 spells CASSQGRQTYYEQYF. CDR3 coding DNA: TGTGCCAGCAGCCAGGGGCGGCAGACCTACTACGAGCAGTACTTC.

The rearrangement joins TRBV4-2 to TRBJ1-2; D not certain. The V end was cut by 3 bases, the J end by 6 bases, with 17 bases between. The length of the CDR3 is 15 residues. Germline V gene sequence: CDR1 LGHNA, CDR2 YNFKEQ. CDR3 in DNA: TGTGCCAGCAGCCATCCGACACCGTCAACTGATGGCTACACCTTC. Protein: CASSHPTPSTDGYTF.

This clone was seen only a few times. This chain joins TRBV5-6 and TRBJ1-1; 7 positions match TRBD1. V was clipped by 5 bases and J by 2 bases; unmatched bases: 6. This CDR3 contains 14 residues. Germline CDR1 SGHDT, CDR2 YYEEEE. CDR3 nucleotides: TGTGCCAGCAGTTTTGGGACAGCCAACACTGAAGCTTTCTTT. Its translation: CASSFGTANTEAFF.